Detailed here is one T cell receptor beta chain. This sample stems from a study of blood T cell repertoires in COVID-19. Turning to the study itself: Sites across the United States, Italy and Spain contributed samples from acute and convalescent COVID-19. PBMCs, B-cell-depleted T cells, or T cells provided the cDNA or gDNA that made up the material.

Deletions cut 1 base from V and 6 bases from J, with 13 bases between. This CDR3 has 15 residues. The germline gives CDR1 SGHVS, CDR2 FQNEAQ. Authors' analysis steps: Amplifying reference gene primers gave estimates of nucleated cell counts. Clones were read by immunoSEQ multiplex PCR, and TCRdb kept only the in-frame ones, dropping some. V, J and clone size derive from that table, while D and trimming were established from the DNA sequence. The profile shows roughly 150,000 clones, 65% to 90% of them singletons. The rearrangement links TRBV7-8 to TRBJ1-5; maybe TRBD1 (5 bases). The sequence was collected from a woman between 45 and 60 years old with acute or convalescent COVID-19. Sequencing input: peripheral blood. CDR3 residues: CASSLGSSGVQPQHF. The DNA for the CDR3 is TGTGCCAGCAGCTTAGGCTCGTCGGGGGTTCAGCCCCAGCATTTT.